This TCR beta chain is from a study of shared clonotypes between healthy human individuals. Study at large: For every donor, three CD4 naive, three CD4 memory, two CD8 naive and one CD8 memory plates were used. Study-wide findings and caveats: Clonotypes shared by all four sorted-subset donors had higher generation probabilities than non-shared clonotypes.

This CDR3 contains 19 residues. Germline assignment: CDR1 LNHDA and CDR2 SQIVND (reference sequence). Trimming took 3 bases from V and 1 from J; bases not matched to a gene: 9. Only CD45RO-negative cells positively selected for CCR7 counted as naive CD8 cells, so terminally differentiated effector memory CD45RA+ cells were excluded. The assay used deep level. As handled by the study authors: Junction-only immunoSEQ sequences carried no quality scores, so filtering differed. Method: immunoSEQ multiplex PCR; TCRdb's copy keeps in-frame clones and lacks some. V and J calls plus clone size are reproduced from that table; the DNA served to infer D and trimming. The sample lists about 2.2 million clones, 80% to 95% occurring once. As for this clone: Its antigen is still unknown.

The clonotype originates from a man aged 18 to 35 in good health. Some clones in this sample may be carry-over from other donors' samples. The chain combines TRBV19 with TRBJ2-2, with TRBD2 matching 12 bases. Sequencing used naive CD8+ T cells from PBMCs. The CDR3 loop reads CASSIISELAGGNTGELFF. CDR3 in DNA: TGTGCCAGTAGTATTATATCTGAACTAGCGGGAGGGAACACCGGGGAGCTGTTTTTT.